The present T cell receptor (beta chain) was sequenced within a study of OX40 agonist ivuxolimab in advanced cancers. On this clone: Antigen specificity is unknown.

This CDR3 is built from 15 residues. The V and J ends lost 1 base and 4 bases, in that order; junction bases with no gene match: 5. Germline CDR1 SGHAT, CDR2 FQDESV (reference sequence). Data came from immunoSEQ multiplex PCR; TCRdb stores just in-frame clones and leaves some out. This sample has some 34,000 clones; approximately 90% occur once, and the top ten carry around 13%. Study results and caveats: Expanded clones belonging to CD8+ T cells outnumbered, on average, those of CD4+.

The chain is built from TRBV11-1 and TRBJ1-2; 8 nucleotides line up with TRBD1. The receptor was derived from an adult with an advanced solid tumor such as melanoma, head and neck, liver or kidney cancer. Sample: CD4+ or CD8+ T cells sorted from blood, taken in a trial of the OX40 agonist ivuxolimab. Written as DNA, the CDR3 is TGTGCCAGCAGCTTAGAATTGGGACAGGCCTATGGCTACACCTTC. Protein product: CASSLELGQAYGYTF.